What follows are 6 T cell receptor beta chains derived from one specimen sequenced in a study of blood T cell repertoires in COVID-19. Some clones are missing from TCRdb's copy, which holds only in-frame ones; the method was immunoSEQ multiplex PCR. The sample yields 330,000 or so clones, roughly 90% seen once. Material: PBMCs or T cells enriched from blood (not recorded which). All receptors come from a woman in her twenties or thirties who had been exposed to COVID-19.

CDR3 sequence (DNA): TGTGCCAGCAGCTTAAGAGGAGTCGGAGCGGGTAGCACATACGAGCAGTACTTC. This gives the protein CASSLRGVGAGSTYEQYF. The chain links TRBV7-3 to TRBJ2-7; a possible D gene is TRBD2 (6 bases). Trimming left V 1 base short and J 4 bases short, with 23 bases between. Germline lookup yields CDR1 SGHTA and CDR2 FQGTGA. There are 18 residues in the CDR3.

The sample holds a few counts of this clone. This chain links TRBV4-1 with TRBJ2-7; 9 nucleotides align to TRBD1. CDR1 and CDR2 (germline): MGHRA, YSYEKL. V shed 1 base, J shed 5 bases, and the junction held 9 bases outside the gene matches. The length of the CDR3 is 16 residues. The CDR3 is CASSQGLGQGTHEQYF. Written as DNA, the CDR3 is TGCGCCAGCAGCCAAGGTTTGGGACAGGGTACGCACGAGCAGTACTTC.

With respect to this clone: Other DNA variants within this sample encode the same CDR3. The rearrangement joins TRBV21-1 to TRBJ2-1; the table's D call TRBD1 went unverified against the DNA. TRBV21-1 is an annotated pseudogene. The CDR3 sequence is 15 residues long. The CDR3 coding sequence is TGTGCCAGCAGCCAATCTGGACAGCTCTACAATGAGCAATTCTTC. As protein: CASSQSGQLYNEQFF.

The CDR3 sequence: CASRKTGVSYSNQPQHF. As DNA, the CDR3 is TGCGCCAGCCGGAAGACAGGGGTCTCCTATAGCAATCAGCCCCAGCATTTT. This chain connects TRBV5-1 to TRBJ1-5; 8 nucleotides align to TRBD1. Trimming took 7 bases from V and 0 from J; bases not matched to a gene: 12. This CDR3 is 17 amino acids long. Germline V gives CDR1 SGHRS, CDR2 YFSETQ. The full variable domain, with the rest looked up from reference TRBV5-1 and TRBJ1-5, is KAGVTQTPRYLIKTRGQQVTLSCSPISGHRSVSWYQQTPGQGLQFLFEYFSETQRNKGNFPGRFSGRQFSNSRSEMNVSTLELGDSALYLCASRKTGVSYSNQPQHFGDGTRLSIL.

This chain connects TRBV5-4 to TRBJ2-3, with 8 bases matching TRBD2. V was pared by 4 bases and J by 3 bases, with 7 bases of the junction left unmatched. Per germline, CDR1 SGHNT and CDR2 YYREEE (reference sequence). The CDR3 sequence is 15 residues long. The CDR3 loop reads CASSPTGTRTDTQYF. For the CDR3, the DNA is TGTGCCAGCAGCCCAACCGGGACTAGGACAGATACGCAGTATTTT.

This clone was seen a handful of times. The gene calls are TRBV18 and TRBJ1-3; D is perhaps TRBD1 (5 bases). The CDR3 runs to 15 residues. V lost 3 bases to trimming and J lost 4 bases, with 13 bases between them. CDR1 is KGHSH and CDR2 is LQKENI in the germline V gene. CDR3 region: CASSPPGTLGNTIYF. The CDR3 DNA reads as TGTGCCAGCTCACCCCCCGGGACTTTAGGAAACACCATATATTTT.